Below, one T cell receptor beta chain is given with its context. Its antigen is unknown. The repertoire was sequenced with immunoSEQ multiplex PCR; TCRdb's copy has only in-frame clones and lacks some. The data show under 20,000 clones, over 65% seen once. One to two pinch biopsies were taken from the rectum during colonoscopy. The data were obtained in a study of pediatric ulcerative colitis. Findings of the study overall: Blood-rectal clonal overlap within each person was significantly higher in ulcerative colitis patients than controls. A couple of patients' blood samples yielded substantially fewer templates.

The sample was gut tissue. This clonotype was obtained from a boy between 5 and 17 years old with moderate ulcerative colitis.

The CDR3 DNA sequence: TGCGCCAGCAGCTACGGATCCAATCAGCCCCAGCATTTT. Protein product: CASSYGSNQPQHF. The chain couples TRBV5-1 to TRBJ1-5; D gene ambiguous. There are 13 residues in the CDR3. Trimming removed 3 bases at V and 3 bases at J, with 7 bases between. Germline V gene sequence: CDR1 SGHRS, CDR2 YFSETQ. Variable domain in full (rest from reference TRBV5-1 and TRBJ1-5): KAGVTQTPRYLIKTRGQQVTLSCSPISGHRSVSWYQQTPGQGLQFLFEYFSETQRNKGNFPGRFSGRQFSNSRSEMNVSTLELGDSALYLCASSYGSNQPQHFGDGTRLSIL.